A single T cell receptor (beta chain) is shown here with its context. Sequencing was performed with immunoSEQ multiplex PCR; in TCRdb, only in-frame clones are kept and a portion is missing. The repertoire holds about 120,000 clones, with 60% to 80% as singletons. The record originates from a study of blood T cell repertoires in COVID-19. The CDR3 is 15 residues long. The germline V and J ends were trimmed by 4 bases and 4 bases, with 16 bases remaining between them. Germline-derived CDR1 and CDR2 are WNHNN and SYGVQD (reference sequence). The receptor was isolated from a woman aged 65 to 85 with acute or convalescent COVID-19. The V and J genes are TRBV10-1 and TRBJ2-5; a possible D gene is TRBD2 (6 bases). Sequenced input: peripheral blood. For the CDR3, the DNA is TGCGCCAGCAGTGTAGCAAGCGGGCCACCAGAGACCCAGTACTTC. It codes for CASSVASGPPETQYF.